The next 20 T cell receptor beta chains were all read from a single sample in a study of blood T cell repertoires in COVID-19. This table comes from immunoSEQ multiplex PCR, and its TCRdb copy is limited to in-frame clones, with some not included. This table has 150,000 to 200,000 clones, approximately 90% appearing once. Source material: PBMCs or T cells enriched from blood (not recorded which). The receptors stem from a woman aged 18-29 years who had recovered from COVID-19.

The chain is built from TRBV11-2 and TRBJ2-1; 7 bases fit TRBD2. Trimming took 1 base from V and 3 from J; bases not matched to a gene: 6. Looked up from germline, CDR1 is SGHAT and CDR2 is FQNNGV. CDR3 length equals 16 residues. CDR3 loop: CASSLGGSGVYNEQFF. Here the CDR3 DNA reads TGTGCCAGCAGCTTAGGTGGAAGCGGGGTCTACAATGAGCAGTTCTTC.

The sample holds one count of this clone. This CDR3 is CAWSRDRGEKLFF. The CDR3 coding sequence is TGTGCCTGGAGTCGGGACAGGGGGGAAAAACTGTTTTTT. The V and J genes are TRBV30 and TRBJ1-4; 11 bases are a match to TRBD1. This CDR3 has 13 amino acids. Unmatched junction bases numbered 1, after V lost 2 bases and J lost 8 bases. The germline gives CDR1 GTSNPN, CDR2 SVGIG (reference sequence).

This chain joins TRBV27 and TRBJ2-1; D not certain. Between the trimmed V and J ends, which lost 2 bases and 7 bases, there was a span of 12 bases. CDR3 length: 14 amino acids. CDR1 MNHEY and CDR2 SMNVEV come from the germline V gene (reference sequence). CDR3 sequence (DNA): TGTGCCAGCAGTTTAGGAGACGTGAGGAATGAGCAGTTCTTC. This translates into CASSLGDVRNEQFF.

This chain joins TRBV27 and TRBJ1-6; D uncertain. The CDR3 consists of 11 residues. Germline CDR1 and CDR2: MNHEY and SMNVEV (reference sequence). V dropped 9 bases and J dropped 7 bases, with 7 bases sitting between them. DNA of the CDR3: TGTGCCAGTCGGGTCAATTCACCCCTCCACTTT. Its protein is CASRVNSPLHF.

The chain couples TRBV29-1 to TRBJ2-1; D is ambiguous. The CDR3 sequence is 12 residues long. Germline lookup yields CDR1 SQVTM and CDR2 ANQGSEA. V was pared by 4 bases and J by 8 bases, with 12 bases between. The CDR3 loop reads CSVVAPPDEQFF. In DNA, the CDR3 is TGCAGCGTTGTAGCCCCGCCGGATGAGCAGTTCTTC.

The V call is TRBV7-2, the J call TRBJ2-1; 14 positions match TRBD2. The V gene's germline CDR1 is SGHTA and CDR2 FQGNSA. Trimming cost V 5 bases and J 5 bases; bases outside gene matches: 5. The CDR3 is made up of 16 amino acids. This chain's CDR3 is CASSTRLAGGNNEQFF. CDR3 bases: TGTGCCAGCAGCACCCGACTAGCGGGAGGGAACAATGAGCAGTTCTTC.

The chain has TRBV7-9 and TRBJ1-1; 8 bases match TRBD1. Germline CDR1 is SEHNR and CDR2 is FQNEAQ (reference sequence). Trimming took 11 bases from V and 11 from J; bases not matched to a gene: 16. This CDR3 comprises 13 residues. The CDR3 sequence is CACQTDRGGGAFF. The CDR3 DNA follows: TGTGCCTGTCAGACCGACAGGGGCGGAGGGGCTTTCTTT.

CDR3 loop: CASSYGRRQGNTEAFF. In DNA, the CDR3 is TGTGCCAGCAGTTACGGCAGAAGACAGGGAAACACTGAAGCTTTCTTT. The rearrangement uses TRBV6-5 and TRBJ1-1; TRBD1 agrees at 7 bases. This CDR3 contains 16 residues. Trimming at V came to 2 bases and at J to 2 bases, leaving 8 bases not matched to a gene. Germline V gene lookup returns CDR1 MNHEY and CDR2 SVGAGI.

This clone was counted once. The chain uses TRBV11-2 and TRBJ2-7, with 9 bases matching TRBD2. Per the germline V gene, CDR1 is SGHAT and CDR2 is FQNNGV. CDR3 length: 14 amino acids. Unmatched junction bases numbered 11, after V lost 7 bases and J lost 7 bases. The CDR3 bases are TGTGCCAGCACCCTAGGGTCTAGCGGGATTGAGCAGTACTTC. Translating gives CASTLGSSGIEQYF.

Notes on this clone: Additional DNA sequences in this sample encode the identical CDR3. The chain employs TRBV6-2 or TRBV6-3 and TRBJ2-7; 10 bases are shared with TRBD1. J gave up 4 bases and V 2 bases, and 5 bases lay outside the gene matches. CDR3 length equals 15 residues. CDR1 and CDR2 (germline): MNHEY, SVGEGT. The CDR3 DNA follows: TGTGCCAGCAGTTACCTGGGACAGGGGACATACGAGCAGTACTTC. Protein: CASSYLGQGTYEQYF.

The gene calls are TRBV7-2 and TRBJ2-5; 8 positions agree with TRBD1. The germline V gene encodes CDR1 SGHTA and CDR2 FQGNSA. The CDR3 loop spans 13 amino acids. With 3 bases clipped from V and 5 bases from J, the junction kept 2 bases outside the gene matches. CDR3 region: CASSFRTGETQYF. CDR3 in DNA: TGTGCCAGCAGCTTTCGGACAGGGGAGACCCAGTACTTC.

As regards this clone: This specimen includes other DNA sequences encoding the same CDR3. The chain recombines TRBV5-1 with TRBJ1-6, with TRBD1 identical over 10 bases. With 2 bases clipped from V and 9 bases from J, the junction kept 2 bases outside the gene matches. Germline assignment: CDR1 SGHRS and CDR2 YFSETQ. The CDR3 sequence is 14 residues long. The CDR3 DNA reads TGCGCCAGCAGCTTAGGACAGGGGGGTTCACCCCTCCACTTT. Its protein product is CASSLGQGGSPLHF.

V is TRBV2 and J is TRBJ1-1; no clear D. This CDR3 has 14 residues. Germline V gene sequence: CDR1 SNHLY, CDR2 FYNNEI. V was trimmed by 2 bases and J by 1 base, leaving 8 bases between them. The CDR3 spells CASSEPGTNTEAFF. The CDR3 region has the DNA TGTGCCAGCAGTGAACCAGGCACGAACACTGAAGCTTTCTTT.

The chain carries TRBV2 and TRBJ2-4; 12 nucleotides agree with TRBD2. The CDR3 has 15 amino acids. Germline CDR1 SNHLY, CDR2 FYNNEI. Trimming took 6 bases from V and 6 from J; bases not matched to a gene: 6. CDR3 nucleotides: TGTGCCAGCAGCCTAGCGGGAGGGCCCGGAAACATTCAGTACTTC. Its translation is CASSLAGGPGNIQYF.

The chain couples TRBV20-1 to TRBJ1-5; 7 positions agree with TRBD1. V was pared by 3 bases and J by 6 bases, with 8 bases of the junction left unmatched. The CDR3 has 14 amino acids. CDR1 DFQATT and CDR2 SNEGSKA come from the germline V gene (reference sequence). CDR3: CSASTGEVFQPQHF. The CDR3 coding sequence is TGCAGTGCTAGTACAGGGGAGGTTTTTCAGCCCCAGCATTTT.

This clone was counted a single time. The chain joins TRBV9 to TRBJ2-2; 10 bases are shared with TRBD2. CDR1 is SGDLS and CDR2 is YYNGEE in the germline V gene. V shed 0 bases, J shed 0 bases, and the junction held 5 bases outside the gene matches. The CDR3 is 18 amino acids. In DNA form, the CDR3 reads TGTGCCAGCAGCGTAGCAGGACTAGCGGCTACGAACACCGGGGAGCTGTTTTTT. Amino acid sequence: CASSVAGLAATNTGELFF.

The chain combines TRBV5-4 with TRBJ2-7; D is undetermined. The germline V gene encodes CDR1 SGHNT and CDR2 YYREEE (reference sequence). Trimming removed 0 bases at V and 8 bases at J, with 9 bases between. CDR3 length equals 12 residues. This CDR3 reads CASSLDGSKQYF. In nucleotides, the CDR3 is TGTGCCAGCAGCTTGGATGGTAGCAAGCAGTACTTC.

J is TRBJ2-7 and V is TRBV2, with D tentatively TRBD2 (5 bases). There are 10 residues in the CDR3. Germline-derived CDR1 and CDR2 are SNHLY and FYNNEI. Trimming cost V 8 bases and J 9 bases, with 11 bases left between them. The DNA of the CDR3 is TGTGCCAGCTTGGACTCCTGGCAGTACTTC. Encoded protein: CASLDSWQYF.

The CDR3 loop is CASSLPPPTVGSGNTIYF. CDR3 nucleotides: TGTGCCAGCAGTTTACCCCCCCCGACAGTGGGCTCTGGAAACACCATATATTTT. The chain has TRBV28 and TRBJ1-3, with a weak D call TRBD1 (5 bases). There are 18 residues in the CDR3. Deletions cut 2 bases from V and 0 bases from J, with 17 bases between. CDR1 and CDR2 (germline): MDHEN, SYDVKM. The variable domain in full, completed from reference TRBV28 and TRBJ1-3, reads DVKVTQSSRYLVKRTGEKVFLECVQDMDHENMFWYRQDPGLGLRLIYFSYDVKMKEKGDIPEGYSVSREKKERFSLILESASTNQTSMYLCASSLPPPTVGSGNTIYFGEGSWLTVV.

V usage is TRBV7-8 and J usage is TRBJ2-6, with a weak D call TRBD1 (5 bases). With 3 bases removed from V and 0 bases from J, the gap between germline ends came to 9 bases. Germline-derived CDR1 and CDR2 are SGHVS and FQNEAQ. The CDR3 spans 16 residues. In DNA form, the CDR3 reads TGTGCCAGCAGCTTCATTCAGGGCTCTGGGGCCAACGTCCTGACTTTC. Protein product: CASSFIQGSGANVLTF.